This T cell receptor beta chain was recorded in a study of Graves' ophthalmopathy and Graves' hyperthyroidism. The overall study: Calling hyperthyroidism stable required that no ophthalmopathy show up within 18 months of follow-up.

TCR beta CDR3 regions were amplified from RNA transcripts. HTBI-primed RT-PCR formed the first round, and a multiplex PCR formed the second. TCRdb analysed the multiplex PCR reads with MiXCR anew, one entry per CDR3 protein. The sample lists 450,000 to 600,000 distinct CDR3 sequences, 39% occurring once. After removal of 6 bases from V and 4 bases from J, the junction contained 8 bases not matched to a gene. Germline V lookup: CDR1 SEHNR, CDR2 FQNEAQ (reference sequence). The CDR3 has 14 amino acids. This clonotype was counted ten times or more. Ages of hyperthyroidism patients ran from 18 to 65, and their diagnoses were new, under 2 months' duration.

The V and J genes are TRBV7-9 and TRBJ2-7; 8 positions match TRBD1. This receptor was obtained from an adult man with Graves' hyperthyroidism. The material sequenced was peripheral blood or thyroid tissue (not recorded which). DNA for the CDR3: TGTGCCAGCAGGCCAGGGGGCGCGGTTTACGAGCAGTACTTC. Protein sequence: CASRPGGAVYEQYF.